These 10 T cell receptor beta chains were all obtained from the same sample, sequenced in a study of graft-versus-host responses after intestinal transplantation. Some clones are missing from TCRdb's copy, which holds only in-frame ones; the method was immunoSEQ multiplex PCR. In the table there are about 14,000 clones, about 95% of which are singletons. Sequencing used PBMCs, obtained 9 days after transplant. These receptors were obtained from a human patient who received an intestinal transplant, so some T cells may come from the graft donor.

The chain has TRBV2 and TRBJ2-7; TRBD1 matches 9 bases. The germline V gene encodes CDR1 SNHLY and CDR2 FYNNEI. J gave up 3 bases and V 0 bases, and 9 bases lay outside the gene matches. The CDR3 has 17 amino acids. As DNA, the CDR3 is TGTGCCAGCAGTGAAGCACTCCGGGACAGGGTATTCTACGAGCAGTACTTC. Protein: CASSEALRDRVFYEQYF.

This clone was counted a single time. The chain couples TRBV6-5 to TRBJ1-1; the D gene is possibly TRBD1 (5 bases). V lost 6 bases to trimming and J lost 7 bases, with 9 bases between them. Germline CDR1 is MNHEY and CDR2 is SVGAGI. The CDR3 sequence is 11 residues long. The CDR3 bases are TGTGCCAGCAGGCAGGGACTTGAAGCTTTCTTT. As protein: CASRQGLEAFF.

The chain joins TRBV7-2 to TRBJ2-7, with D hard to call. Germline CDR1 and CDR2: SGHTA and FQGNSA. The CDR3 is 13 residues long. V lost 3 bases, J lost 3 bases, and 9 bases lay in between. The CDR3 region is CASSFAYLYEQYF. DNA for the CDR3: TGTGCCAGCAGCTTCGCATACCTCTACGAGCAGTACTTC.

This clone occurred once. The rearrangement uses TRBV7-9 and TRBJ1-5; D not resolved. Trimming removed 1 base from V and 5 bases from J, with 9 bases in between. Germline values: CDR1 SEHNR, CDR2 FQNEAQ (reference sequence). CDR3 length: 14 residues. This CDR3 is CASSLGGSYQPQHF. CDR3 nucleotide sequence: TGTGCCAGCAGCTTAGGTGGCAGTTATCAGCCCCAGCATTTT. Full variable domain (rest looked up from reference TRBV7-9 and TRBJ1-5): DTGVSQNPRHKITKRGQNVTFRCDPISEHNRLYWYRQTLGQGPEFLTYFQNEAQLEKSRLLSDRFSAERPKGSFSTLEIQRTEQGDSAMYLCASSLGGSYQPQHFGDGTRLSIL.

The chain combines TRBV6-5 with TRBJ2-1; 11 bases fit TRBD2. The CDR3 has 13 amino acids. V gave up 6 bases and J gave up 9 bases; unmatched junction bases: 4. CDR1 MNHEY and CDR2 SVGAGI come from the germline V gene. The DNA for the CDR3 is TGTGCCAGCAGGCTAGCGGGAGGTGCTGAGCAGTTCTTC. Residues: CASRLAGGAEQFF.

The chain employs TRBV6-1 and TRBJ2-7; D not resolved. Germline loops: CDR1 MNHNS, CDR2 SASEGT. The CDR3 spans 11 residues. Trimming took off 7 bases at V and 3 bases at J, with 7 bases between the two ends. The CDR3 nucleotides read TGTGCCAGCACGGTCGGCTACGAGCAGTACTTC. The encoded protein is CASTVGYEQYF.

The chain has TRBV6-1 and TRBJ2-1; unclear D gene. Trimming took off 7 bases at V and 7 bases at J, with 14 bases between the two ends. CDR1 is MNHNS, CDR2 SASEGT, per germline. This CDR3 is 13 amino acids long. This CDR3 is CASTLLYPNEQFF. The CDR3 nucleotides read TGTGCCAGCACTCTCCTATATCCAAATGAGCAGTTCTTC.

The CDR3, as DNA: TGTGCCAGCAGTACAGACGCCAATCAGCCCCAGCATTTT. This gives the protein CASSTDANQPQHF. The V gene is TRBV27, the J gene TRBJ1-5; D unclear. V gave up 5 bases and J gave up 3 bases, with 8 bases separating them. CDR3 length equals 13 residues. Germline V lookup: CDR1 MNHEY, CDR2 SMNVEV (reference sequence).

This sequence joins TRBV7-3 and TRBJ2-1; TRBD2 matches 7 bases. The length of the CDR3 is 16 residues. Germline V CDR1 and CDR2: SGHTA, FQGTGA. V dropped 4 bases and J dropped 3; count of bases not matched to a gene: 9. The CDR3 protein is CASSSSLSGNYNEQFF. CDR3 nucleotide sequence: TGTGCCAGCAGCTCTTCCTTGAGCGGGAACTACAATGAGCAGTTCTTC.

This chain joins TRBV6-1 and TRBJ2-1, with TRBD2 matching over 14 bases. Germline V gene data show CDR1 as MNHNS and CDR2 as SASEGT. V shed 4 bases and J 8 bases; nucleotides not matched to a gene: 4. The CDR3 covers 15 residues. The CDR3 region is CASSGPGLAGDEQFF. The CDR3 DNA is TGTGCCAGCAGTGGCCCGGGACTAGCGGGAGATGAGCAGTTCTTC.